This TCR beta chain was obtained from a study of control samples from healthy donors and cancer patients. Germline V gene data show CDR1 as SGHRS and CDR2 as YFSETQ. The CDR3 runs to 13 residues. V lost 4 bases, J lost 3 bases, and 9 bases lay in between. Method: immunoSEQ multiplex PCR; TCRdb's copy keeps in-frame clones and lacks some. The profile shows some 170,000 clones, around 94% of them singletons. The chain uses TRBV5-1 and TRBJ2-3; D ambiguous. The TCR comes from a man aged 55-75 years with colorectal cancer. The sequenced sample consisted of PBMCs. The DNA of the CDR3 is TGCGCCAGCAGCCGCGACCGAACAGATACGCAGTATTTT. Encoded protein: CASSRDRTDTQYF.